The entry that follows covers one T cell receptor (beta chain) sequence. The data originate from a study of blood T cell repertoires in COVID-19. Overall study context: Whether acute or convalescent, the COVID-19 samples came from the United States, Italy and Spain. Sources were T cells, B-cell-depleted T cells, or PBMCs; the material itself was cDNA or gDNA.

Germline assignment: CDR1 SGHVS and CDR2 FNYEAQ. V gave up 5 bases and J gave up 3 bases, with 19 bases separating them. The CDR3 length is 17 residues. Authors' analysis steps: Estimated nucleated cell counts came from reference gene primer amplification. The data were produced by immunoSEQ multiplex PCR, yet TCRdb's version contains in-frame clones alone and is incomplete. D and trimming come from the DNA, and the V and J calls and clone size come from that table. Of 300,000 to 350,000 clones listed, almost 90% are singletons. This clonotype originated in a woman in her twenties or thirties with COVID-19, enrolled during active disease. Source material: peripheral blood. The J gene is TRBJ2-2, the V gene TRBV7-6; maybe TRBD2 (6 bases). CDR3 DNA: TGTGCCAGCAGCCCTTTCATTGGTAGCGGAGACACCGGGGAGCTGTTTTTT. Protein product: CASSPFIGSGDTGELFF. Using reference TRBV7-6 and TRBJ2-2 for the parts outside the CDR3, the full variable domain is GAGVSQSPRYKVTKRGQDVALRCDPISGHVSLYWYRQALGQGPEFLTYFNYEAQQDKSGLPNDRFSAERPEGSISTLTIQRTEQRDSAMYRCASSPFIGSGDTGELFFGEGSRLTVL.